This section outlines one T cell receptor beta chain sequence together with its context. Antigen specificity is unknown. This entry belongs to a study of cytomegalovirus exposure and HLA in healthy donors. Study as a whole: From about 179 million T cells, an earlier analysis saw 100 million to 140 million unique TCR beta sequences. Genotyping of more than 300 donors showed that approximately 83% belonged to the Caucasian-associated ancestry cluster. Study-wide points: The classifier reportedly diagnosed cytomegalovirus status with high sensitivity and specificity.

The V gene lost 0 bases and the J gene lost 6 bases, with 10 bases spanning the gap. The V gene's germline CDR1 is SGHDT and CDR2 YYEEEE. CDR3 length equals 15 residues. Use of 60 Vbeta and 13 Jbeta primers characterized the PCR. Under the authors' procedure: Approximately 11 million of some 80 million unique TCR beta chains were shared, per a later count. The table came from immunoSEQ multiplex PCR; TCRdb's copy has only in-frame clones and leaves some out. V and J calls and clone size are copied from that table; D and trimming were computed from the DNA. The table has fewer than 200,000 clones, roughly three quarters seen once.

The sequenced material came from PBMCs. This sequence originates from a male donor in good health and CMV-seropositive. V and J are TRBV5-6 and TRBJ1-6; D gene uncertain. The CDR3 DNA sequence: TGTGCCAGCAGCTTGGGGGTCAGCGGTAATTCACCCCTCCACTTT. Amino acids: CASSLGVSGNSPLHF.